This entry lists 19 T cell receptor beta chains sequenced from one sample in a study of CD8+ T cells in alopecia areata. Extracted RNA was reverse transcribed, and the resulting cDNA served as sequencing template. The protocol was immunoSEQ multiplex PCR, while the TCRdb copy is restricted to in-frame clones and leaves out a portion. The table includes approximately 120,000 clones, 45% to 50% detected once. The sample taken for sequencing was NKG2D-low CD8+ T cells sorted from blood. All receptors come from a human donor with alopecia areata.

The chain couples TRBV6-5 to TRBJ2-7, with D hard to call. The V end lost 6 bases, the J end lost 5 bases, and 8 bases lay between the germline ends. There are 11 residues in the CDR3. In germline, CDR1 is MNHEY, CDR2 SVGAGI. The CDR3 reads CASRRGDEQYF. As DNA, the CDR3 is TGTGCCAGCAGGCGTGGGGACGAGCAGTACTTC.

V and J are TRBV28 and TRBJ2-1; D remains ambiguous. Germline assignment: CDR1 MDHEN and CDR2 SYDVKM. The CDR3 length is 14 residues. The V end was cut by 5 bases, the J end by 5 bases, with 13 bases between. CDR3 region: CASSPMAVHNEQFF. For the CDR3, the DNA is TGTGCCAGCAGTCCCATGGCCGTGCACAATGAGCAGTTCTTC.

Concerning this clone itself: Additional DNA sequences in this sample encode the identical CDR3. The rearrangement links TRBV29-1 to TRBJ2-7; possible D gene TRBD1, 6 bases. Germline V lookup: CDR1 SQVTM, CDR2 ANQGSEA. CDR3 size: 12 residues. The V end was cut by 7 bases, the J end by 4 bases, with 14 bases between. The CDR3 coding sequence is TGCAGCGCCGAGGGGGAGTCTTACGAGCAGTACTTC. Translated: CSAEGESYEQYF.

A note on this clone: The same CDR3 is also encoded by other DNA sequences in this sample. The V and J genes are TRBV30 and TRBJ2-2; no definite D call. The CDR3 is made up of 12 amino acids. V was cut by 1 base and J by 3 bases, with 3 bases left in between. CDR1 and CDR2 from the germline V gene are GTSNPN and SVGIG (reference sequence). CDR3 sequence (DNA): TGTGCCTGGAGTGGCGACACCGGGGAGCTGTTTTTT. Protein product: CAWSGDTGELFF.

This clone has a handful of counts. CDR3 in DNA: TGTGCCAGCAGTATCGGGACATTTCCTAACATTCAGTACTTC. This sequence encodes CASSIGTFPNIQYF. The V gene is TRBV6-5, the J gene TRBJ2-4; possible D gene TRBD1, 6 bases. CDR3 length equals 14 residues. V lost 5 bases, J lost 7 bases, and 15 bases lay in between. The germline CDR1 and CDR2 sequences are MNHEY and SVGAGI.

The genes are TRBV5-1 and TRBJ2-1; D tentatively fits TRBD1 or TRBD2 (5 bases each). V lost 4 bases and J 5 bases, leaving 22 bases between the germline ends. This CDR3 spans 17 amino acids. CDR1 and CDR2 from the germline V gene are SGHRS and YFSETQ. CDR3 region: CASSGTLGDVAHNEQFF. CDR3 coding DNA: TGCGCCAGCAGCGGAACTTTAGGGGACGTCGCTCACAATGAGCAGTTCTTC. The whole variable domain, filled in from reference TRBV5-1 and TRBJ2-1, reads KAGVTQTPRYLIKTRGQQVTLSCSPISGHRSVSWYQQTPGQGLQFLFEYFSETQRNKGNFPGRFSGRQFSNSRSEMNVSTLELGDSALYLCASSGTLGDVAHNEQFFGPGTRLTVL.

This chain links TRBV30 with TRBJ2-7, with D possibly matching TRBD1 (5 bases). Trimming pared 2 bases from V and 3 bases from J, leaving 20 bases between. The CDR3 has 16 residues. Germline lookup yields CDR1 GTSNPN and CDR2 SVGIG (reference sequence). CDR3 region: CAWSPLLDSANYEQYF. CDR3 nucleotides: TGTGCCTGGAGTCCCCTCCTCGACAGCGCCAACTACGAGCAGTACTTC.

This chain links TRBV10-1 with TRBJ2-7, with D unresolved. The CDR3 covers 12 residues. V lost 7 bases and J 3 bases, leaving 10 bases between the germline ends. From germline, CDR1 is WNHNN and CDR2 SYGVQD (reference sequence). CDR3 residues: CASNTFYYEQYF. CDR3 sequence (DNA): TGCGCCAGCAATACATTTTACTACGAGCAGTACTTC.

The chain combines TRBV7-2 with TRBJ2-7, with D perhaps TRBD2 (6 bases). This CDR3 has 15 amino acids. Germline loops: CDR1 SGHTA, CDR2 FQGNSA. V gave up 5 bases and J gave up 3 bases, with 17 bases separating them. CDR3 DNA sequence: TGTGCCAGCAGCCCCTTGGGAGGTCAGTTCTACGAGCAGTACTTC. This encodes CASSPLGGQFYEQYF.

The CDR3 region has the DNA TGTGCCAGCATTCAGTTTAGTCTCGACTACGAGCAGTACTTC. This sequence encodes CASIQFSLDYEQYF. The V call is TRBV27, the J call TRBJ2-7; D is undetermined. Trimming pared 7 bases from V and 3 bases from J, leaving 16 bases between. Germline V CDR1 and CDR2: MNHEY, SMNVEV (reference sequence). There are 14 residues in the CDR3.

The rearrangement links TRBV7-9 to TRBJ2-6, with D unclear. This CDR3 is 17 amino acids long. Trimming pared 5 bases from V and 0 bases from J, leaving 14 bases between. Germline V gene lookup returns CDR1 SEHNR and CDR2 FQNEAQ (reference sequence). Written as DNA, the CDR3 is TGTGCCAGCAGCCCCAGTCTACCCAACTCTGGGGCCAACGTCCTGACTTTC. Translation: CASSPSLPNSGANVLTF.

The V gene is TRBV27, the J gene TRBJ2-2; D remains ambiguous. Trimming stripped 6 bases from V and 6 bases from J, with 11 bases between. CDR1 is MNHEY, CDR2 SMNVEV, per germline (reference sequence). The CDR3 sequence is 13 residues long. As DNA, the CDR3 is TGTGCCAGCAGGGAAAGGGCTTCCGGGGAGCTGTTTTTT. Translated: CASRERASGELFF.

This clone has only a few counts. V is TRBV29-1 and J is TRBJ2-1; no firm D call. V was clipped by 4 bases and J by 0 bases, with 7 bases between them. The CDR3 runs 13 residues. Looked up from germline, CDR1 is SQVTM and CDR2 is ANQGSEA. Written as DNA, the CDR3 is TGCAGCGTTGTGGCAATCTCCTACAATGAGCAGTTCTTC. Its protein product is CSVVAISYNEQFF.

The chain employs TRBV30 and TRBJ2-3; D is unclear. Germline V CDR1 and CDR2: GTSNPN, SVGIG (reference sequence). The CDR3 covers 14 residues. V was pared by 1 base and J by 2 bases, with 10 bases between. The chain's CDR3 is CAWSASSNTDTQYF. The CDR3 DNA reads as TGTGCCTGGAGTGCTTCCAGCAACACAGATACGCAGTATTTT.

J is TRBJ2-5 and V is TRBV15; 8 bases fit TRBD2. CDR1 and CDR2 from the germline V gene are LNHNV and YYDKDF (reference sequence). J was trimmed by 5 bases and V by 1 base; bases with no gene match: 6. The CDR3 is 15 amino acids. The CDR3 bases are TGTGCCACCAGCAGAGGAGCGGGAGTAGTTGAGACCCAGTACTTC. Encoded protein: CATSRGAGVVETQYF.

The chain joins TRBV7-9 to TRBJ2-1; tentative D call: TRBD2 (6 bases). This CDR3 region has 14 residues. Germline V lookup: CDR1 SEHNR, CDR2 FQNEAQ (reference sequence). Deletions cut 5 bases from V and 5 bases from J, with 13 bases between. The CDR3 reads CASSRQGGHNEQFF. The CDR3 DNA reads as TGTGCCAGCAGCCGCCAGGGAGGACACAATGAGCAGTTCTTC.

The chain has TRBV4-1 and TRBJ2-7; maybe TRBD1 (5 bases). The V and J ends lost 9 bases and 6 bases respectively, with 9 bases between them. Germline V gene sequence: CDR1 MGHRA, CDR2 YSYEKL. This CDR3 has 10 residues. As DNA, the CDR3 is TGCGCCAGTGGTGACAGCGAGCAGTACTTC. Translation gives CASGDSEQYF.

J is TRBJ2-7 and V is TRBV29-1; 9 bases fit TRBD2. Germline loops: CDR1 SQVTM, CDR2 ANQGSEA. Trimming removed 6 bases from V and 3 bases from J; junction bases left unmatched: 9. CDR3 length equals 14 residues. DNA of the CDR3: TGCAGCGTGGGGGAGTTAGCGGGGGACTACGAGCAGTACTTC. Translating gives CSVGELAGDYEQYF.

The chain joins TRBV29-1 to TRBJ1-3, with D unclear. V was clipped by 1 base and J by 0 bases, with 10 bases between them. This CDR3 has 15 amino acids. CDR1 is SQVTM and CDR2 is ANQGSEA in the germline V gene. Here the CDR3 reads CSVEGTGSSGNTIYF. The CDR3 bases are TGCAGCGTTGAAGGGACTGGGAGCTCTGGAAACACCATATATTTT. Using reference TRBV29-1 and TRBJ1-3 for the parts outside the CDR3, the full variable domain is SAVISQKPSRDICQRGTSLTIQCQVDSQVTMMFWYRQQPGQSLTLIATANQGSEATYESGFVIDKFPISRPNLTFSTLTVSNMSPEDSSIYLCSVEGTGSSGNTIYFGEGSWLTVV.